These T cell receptor beta chains were read from a single sample in a study of shared clonotypes between healthy human individuals. Sequenced by immunoSEQ multiplex PCR; TCRdb stores in-frame clones only, minus some. In the table there are over 2,000,000 clones, around 93% of which are singletons. The sample comprised naive CD8+ T cells from PBMCs. All receptors come from a man younger than 35 in good health. Some clones in this sample may be carry-over from other donors' samples. Each CDR3 is given with its conserved first and last residue. Each record gives: clone size, D gene, J gene, V gene, CDR3 protein, CDR3 DNA. A D gene is named only where the DNA matches it firmly. Clone size is given for some rows only: seen once, a few or many times, or a class if the clone is expanded.

>once|-|TRBJ2-2|TRBV5-1
CASSLAQGRAGELFF
TGCGCCAGCAGCTTAGCACAGGGCAGGGCCGGGGAGCTGTTTTTT
>-|TRBD2|TRBJ2-1|TRBV29-1
CSVEAGGPNEQFF
TGCAGCGTTGAGGCGGGAGGTCCCAATGAGCAGTTCTTC
>-|-|TRBJ2-2|TRBV4-3
CASTLPGDHLTGDSYTGELFF
TGCGCCAGCACCCTACCGGGGGACCACTTAACGGGTGATTCTTACACCGGGGAGCTGTTTTTT
>once|-|TRBJ2-7|TRBV6-1
CATRLGYLSYEQYF
TGTGCCACTCGCCTGGGGTACCTGAGTTACGAGCAGTACTTC
>-|-|TRBJ2-3|TRBV18
CASSPFSGGPADTQYF
TGTGCCAGCTCACCGTTCTCCGGGGGGCCTGCAGATACGCAGTATTTT
>-|TRBD1|TRBJ1-1|TRBV27
CASSLHLGTGGARSEAFF
TGTGCCAGCAGTCTGCACTTAGGGACAGGGGGCGCAAGATCTGAAGCTTTCTTT
>-|-|TRBJ2-3|TRBV10-3
CAILSGPTSTDTQYF
TGTGCCATCCTTAGCGGACCAACTAGCACAGATACGCAGTATTTT
>once|-|TRBJ2-3|TRBV27
CASSPFKVPTDTQYF
TGTGCCAGCAGTCCGTTTAAGGTGCCCACAGATACGCAGTATTTT
>-|-|TRBJ1-1|TRBV7-2
CASTVGNGVWTEAFF
TGTGCCAGCACCGTGGGGAACGGGGTTTGGACTGAAGCTTTCTTT
>-|TRBD1|TRBJ2-2|TRBV9
CASSVADRATGELFF
TGTGCCAGCAGCGTAGCCGACAGGGCTACCGGGGAGCTGTTTTTT